This T cell receptor beta chain was sequenced during a study of shared clonotypes between healthy human individuals. The CDR3 covers 18 residues. V was pared by 6 bases and J by 1 base, with 24 bases between. Germline CDR1 MNHEY, CDR2 SMNVEV (reference sequence). Clones were sequenced by immunoSEQ multiplex PCR, and TCRdb holds only the in-frame ones, with some missing. The sample consists of about 520,000 clones, more than 65% of them appearing once. The sequence came from a woman aged 40-49 years in good health. Some clones in this sample may be carry-over from other donors' samples. Sequences were obtained from PBMCs. V gene TRBV27 combines with J gene TRBJ1-1, with D possibly being TRBD1 (5 bases). CDR3 bases: TGTGCCAGCAGCACCGGGGCCTTCGTACTTCGGACGAACACTGAAGCTTTCTTT. This codes for CASSTGAFVLRTNTEAFF.